The 18 T cell receptor beta chains below come from one sample, sequenced in a study of vaccination effects on CD4 cells after COVID-19. The repertoire was sequenced with immunoSEQ multiplex PCR; TCRdb's copy has only in-frame clones and lacks some. The sample shows about 71,000 clones, approximately 80% of them seen only once. Antigen specificity for these receptors is unknown. On roughly day 10 of culture, CD4+ T cells were separated out. Two-dose vaccination with either BNT162b2 or mRNA-1273 was given to the participants. Material: CD4+ T cells from PBMCs cultured without peptide, obtained after COVID-19 vaccination. Receptors were obtained from a human donor who received a COVID-19 vaccine.

This clone has a handful of counts. The chain joins TRBV7-2 to TRBJ1-1; a weak D match, TRBD1 (5 bases). V lost 6 bases to trimming and J lost 1 base, with 15 bases between them. Germline CDR1 is SGHTA and CDR2 is FQGNSA. The CDR3 sequence is 15 residues long. CDR3 in DNA: TGTGCCAGCAGTGAACGGGGGTTTACGAACACTGAAGCTTTCTTT. Protein: CASSERGFTNTEAFF.

The CDR3 bases are TGTGCCAGCACTAACGGGGGCGGTTCGACCGAAGCTTTCTTT. Its translation: CASTNGGGSTEAFF. This chain connects TRBV6-5 to TRBJ1-1; D might be TRBD1 (6 bases). The CDR3 has 14 residues. V shed 7 bases and J shed 8 bases, with 20 bases lying between them. Per germline, CDR1 MNHEY and CDR2 SVGAGI.

V usage is TRBV12-3 or TRBV12-4 and J usage is TRBJ1-2; no reliable D call. The CDR3 covers 12 residues. V was pared by 5 bases and J by 4 bases, with 8 bases between. The CDR3 region is CASSKGGYGYTF. CDR3 sequence (DNA): TGTGCCAGCAGTAAGGGTGGCTATGGCTACACCTTC.

The rearrangement joins TRBV2 to TRBJ2-2; TRBD1 matches at 7 bases. This CDR3 has 13 residues. V dropped 6 bases and J dropped 5; count of bases not matched to a gene: 3. Germline-derived CDR1 and CDR2 are SNHLY and FYNNEI. This CDR3 reads CASSGTATGELFF. As DNA, the CDR3 is TGTGCCAGCAGCGGGACAGCTACCGGGGAGCTGTTTTTT.

This clone was recorded only once. The chain uses TRBV29-1 and TRBJ2-3, with TRBD1 identical over 9 bases. CDR1 is SQVTM, CDR2 ANQGSEA, per germline. J gave up 6 bases and V 3 bases, and 7 bases lay outside the gene matches. This CDR3 is 14 amino acids long. The CDR3 loop reads CSVDVGTGSDTQYF. CDR3 nucleotides: TGCAGCGTTGACGTGGGGACAGGGTCTGATACGCAGTATTTT.

The chain has TRBV10-3 and TRBJ1-2, with D tentatively TRBD1 (6 bases). Germline V gives CDR1 ENHRY, CDR2 SYGVKD. V gave up 3 bases and J gave up 2 bases, with 7 bases separating them. This CDR3 region has 13 residues. CDR3 nucleotides: TGTGCCATCAGTGAAGGGGGAAACTATGGCTACACCTTC. Protein product: CAISEGGNYGYTF.

The rearrangement links TRBV5-1 to TRBJ2-3; D tentatively reads TRBD1 or TRBD2 (5 bases each). Deletions cut 4 bases from V and 0 bases from J, with 9 bases between. Germline lookup yields CDR1 SGHRS and CDR2 YFSETQ. The CDR3 runs 14 residues. The CDR3 DNA is TGCGCCAGCAGCCTCCGGGACAGCACAGATACGCAGTATTTT. Translating it yields CASSLRDSTDTQYF.

V and J are TRBV6-7 and TRBJ1-5; D uncertain. TRBV6-7 is annotated as an ORF whose role is uncertain. V lost 4 bases and J 5 bases, leaving 18 bases between the germline ends. This CDR3 has 16 amino acids. CDR3 nucleotide sequence: TGTGCCAGCAGTTGGCATACTTACTCCTGCTATCAGCCCCAGCATTTT. Translation gives CASSWHTYSCYQPQHF.

Here the CDR3 DNA reads TGTGCCAGCAGTTACATGCAGGATATTGGCAATCAGCCCCAGCATTTT. Its translation is CASSYMQDIGNQPQHF. The chain employs TRBV6-2 or TRBV6-3 and TRBJ1-5, with D unclear. The CDR3 is 16 residues long. V was pared by 2 bases and J by 2 bases, with 13 bases between. Germline V CDR1 and CDR2: MNHEY, SVGEGT.

This clone was detected only once. The V gene is TRBV11-2, the J gene TRBJ1-2; 8 nucleotides match TRBD1. CDR1 is SGHAT, CDR2 FQNNGV, per germline. The junction had 5 bases not matched to a gene; V was cut back by 4 bases and J by 4 bases. The CDR3 runs to 14 residues. This CDR3 reads CASSSTDRVYGYTF. CDR3 coding DNA: TGTGCCAGCAGCTCCACGGACAGGGTCTATGGCTACACCTTC.

The V gene is TRBV6-5, the J gene TRBJ1-2; D is unresolved. The germline V gene has CDR1 MNHEY and CDR2 SVGAGI. The CDR3 length is 13 residues. Trimming shortened V by 6 bases and J by 8 bases, and 16 bases separated the two germline ends. In DNA, the CDR3 is TGTGCCAGCAGGAACTCGGCCAAAGGAGGCTACACCTTC. Its protein product is CASRNSAKGGYTF.

V usage is TRBV25-1 and J usage is TRBJ1-1; weak D call: TRBD1 (6 bases). CDR1 and CDR2 (germline): MGHDK, SYGVNS. Trimming removed 7 bases at V and 6 bases at J, with 18 bases between. CDR3 length: 14 residues. The CDR3 nucleotides are TGTGCCAGCACGAGGGCGGGGGGGCTGGCTGAAGCTTTCTTT. This translates into CASTRAGGLAEAFF.

The rearrangement uses TRBV7-8 and TRBJ2-4; a weak D match, TRBD1 (5 bases). V lost 1 base and J 1 base, leaving 11 bases between the germline ends. This CDR3 has 16 residues. Germline V CDR1 and CDR2: SGHVS, FQNEAQ. CDR3 amino acids: CASSLDRWGAKNIQYF. The DNA for the CDR3 is TGTGCCAGCAGCTTAGACCGGTGGGGCGCCAAAAACATTCAGTACTTC.

The V call is TRBV24-1, the J call TRBJ2-4; maybe TRBD1 (5 bases). Germline V gene data show CDR1 as KGHDR and CDR2 as SFDVKD. The CDR3 extends over 14 amino acids. V gave up 9 bases and J gave up 4 bases, with 15 bases separating them. The DNA for the CDR3 is TGTGCCACCCGAGACAGATTGGGGAAAAACATTCAGTACTTC. Its translation is CATRDRLGKNIQYF.

The CDR3 here is CAISLGTGGSGGELFF. DNA of the CDR3: TGTGCCATCAGTCTCGGGACAGGGGGCAGTGGCGGGGAGCTGTTTTTT. V gene TRBV10-3 combines with J gene TRBJ2-2, with 12 bases that match TRBD1. The trim removed 5 bases at V and 7 bases at J, leaving 8 bases unmatched. From germline, CDR1 is ENHRY and CDR2 SYGVKD. CDR3 size: 16 residues.

The chain has TRBV3-1 (or the pseudogene TRBV3-2) and TRBJ2-2; D is perhaps TRBD2 (6 bases). Germline V lookup: CDR1 LGHDT, CDR2 YNNKEL (reference sequence). Trimming removed 7 bases at V and 5 bases at J, with 17 bases between. CDR3 size: 15 residues. This chain's CDR3 is CASTSWGDGTGELFF. In DNA form, the CDR3 reads TGTGCCAGCACCTCGTGGGGGGACGGGACCGGGGAGCTGTTTTTT.

The chain recombines TRBV9 with TRBJ2-1, with TRBD2 matching 8 bases. CDR3 length equals 14 residues. J lost 6 bases, V lost 4 bases, and 6 bases had no gene match. Germline-derived CDR1 and CDR2 are SGDLS and YYNGEE. CDR3 sequence (DNA): TGTGCCAGCAGCATAACTAGCGGACCCAATGAGCAGTTCTTC. Encoded protein: CASSITSGPNEQFF.

J is TRBJ1-1 and V is TRBV5-1; D is ambiguous. The germline V gene encodes CDR1 SGHRS and CDR2 YFSETQ. CDR3 length: 14 residues. V was cut by 0 bases and J by 0 bases, with 6 bases left in between. This CDR3 is CASSLGVMNTEAFF. The DNA for the CDR3 is TGCGCCAGCAGCTTGGGAGTTATGAACACTGAAGCTTTCTTT.